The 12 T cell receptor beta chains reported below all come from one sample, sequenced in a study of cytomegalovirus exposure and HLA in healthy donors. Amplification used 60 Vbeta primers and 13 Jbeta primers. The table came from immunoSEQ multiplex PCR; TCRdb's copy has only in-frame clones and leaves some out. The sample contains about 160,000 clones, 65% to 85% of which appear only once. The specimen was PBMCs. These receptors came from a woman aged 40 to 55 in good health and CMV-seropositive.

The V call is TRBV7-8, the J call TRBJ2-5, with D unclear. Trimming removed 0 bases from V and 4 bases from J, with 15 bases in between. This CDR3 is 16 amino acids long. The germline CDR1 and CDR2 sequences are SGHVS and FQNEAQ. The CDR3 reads CASSLALLFGGETQYF. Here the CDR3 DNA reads TGTGCCAGCAGCTTAGCGCTCTTATTCGGCGGAGAGACCCAGTACTTC.

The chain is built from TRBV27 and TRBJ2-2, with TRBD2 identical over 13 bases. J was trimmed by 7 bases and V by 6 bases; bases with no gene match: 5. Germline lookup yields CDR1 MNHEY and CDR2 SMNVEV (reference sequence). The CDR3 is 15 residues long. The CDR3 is CASRLAGGHGGELFF. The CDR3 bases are TGTGCCAGCAGACTAGCGGGGGGGCATGGCGGGGAGCTGTTTTTT.

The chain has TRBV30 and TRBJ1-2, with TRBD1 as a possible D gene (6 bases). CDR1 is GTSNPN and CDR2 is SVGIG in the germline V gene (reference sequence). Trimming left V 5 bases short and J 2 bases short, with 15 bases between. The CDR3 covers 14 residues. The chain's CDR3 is CAWVKGGTNYGYTF. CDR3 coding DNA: TGTGCCTGGGTGAAGGGGGGGACGAACTATGGCTACACCTTC.

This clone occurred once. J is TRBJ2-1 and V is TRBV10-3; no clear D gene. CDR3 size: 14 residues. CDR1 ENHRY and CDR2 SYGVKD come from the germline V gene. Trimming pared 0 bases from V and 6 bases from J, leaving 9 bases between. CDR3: CAISESDSGNEQFF. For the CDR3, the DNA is TGTGCCATCAGTGAGTCCGATTCGGGCAATGAGCAGTTCTTC.

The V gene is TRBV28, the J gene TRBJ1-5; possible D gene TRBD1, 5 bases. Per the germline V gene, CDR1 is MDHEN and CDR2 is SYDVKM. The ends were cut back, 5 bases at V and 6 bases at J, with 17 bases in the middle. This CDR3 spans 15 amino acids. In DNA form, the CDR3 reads TGTGCCAGCAGTCCCTACCAGGGCGCGGCTCAGCCCCAGCATTTT. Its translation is CASSPYQGAAQPQHF.

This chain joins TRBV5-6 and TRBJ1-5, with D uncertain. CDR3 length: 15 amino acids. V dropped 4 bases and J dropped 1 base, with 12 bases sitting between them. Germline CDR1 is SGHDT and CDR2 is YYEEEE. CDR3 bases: TGTGCCAGCAGCCCCGCCGGAGGAAGCAATCAGCCCCAGCATTTT. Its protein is CASSPAGGSNQPQHF.

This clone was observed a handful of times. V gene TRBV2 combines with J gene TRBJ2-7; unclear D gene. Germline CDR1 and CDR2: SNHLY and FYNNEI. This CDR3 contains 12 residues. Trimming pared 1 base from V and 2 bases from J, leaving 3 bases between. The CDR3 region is CASSEVTYEQYF. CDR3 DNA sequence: TGTGCCAGCAGTGAAGTTACCTACGAGCAGTACTTC.

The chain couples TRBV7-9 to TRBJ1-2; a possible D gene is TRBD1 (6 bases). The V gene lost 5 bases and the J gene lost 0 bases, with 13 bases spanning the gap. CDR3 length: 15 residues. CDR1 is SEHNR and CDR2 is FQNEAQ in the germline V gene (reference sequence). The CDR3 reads CASSTSGVSNYGYTF. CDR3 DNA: TGTGCCAGCAGCACGTCAGGGGTGTCTAACTATGGCTACACCTTC.

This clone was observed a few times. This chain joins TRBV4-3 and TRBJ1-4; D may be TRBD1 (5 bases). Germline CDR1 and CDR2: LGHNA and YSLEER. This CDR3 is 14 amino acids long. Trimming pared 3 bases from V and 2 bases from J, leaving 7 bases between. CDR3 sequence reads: CASSHQGTNEKLFF. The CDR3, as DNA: TGCGCCAGCAGCCACCAGGGTACTAATGAAAAACTGTTTTTT.

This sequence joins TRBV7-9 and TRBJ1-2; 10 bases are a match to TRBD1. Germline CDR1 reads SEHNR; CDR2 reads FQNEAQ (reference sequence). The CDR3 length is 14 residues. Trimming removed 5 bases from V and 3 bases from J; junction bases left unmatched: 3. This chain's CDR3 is CASSPGTGDYGYTF. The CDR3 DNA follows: TGTGCCAGCAGCCCCGGGACAGGGGACTATGGCTACACCTTC.

The CDR3 region is CAWSPYRGKSTDTQYF. CDR3 DNA: TGTGCCTGGAGTCCGTACAGGGGGAAAAGCACAGATACGCAGTATTTT. The chain links TRBV30 to TRBJ2-3, with 8 nucleotides matching TRBD1. CDR3 size: 16 residues. CDR1 GTSNPN and CDR2 SVGIG come from the germline V gene (reference sequence). The V segment lost 2 bases and the J segment 0 bases; nucleotides outside the gene matches: 7.

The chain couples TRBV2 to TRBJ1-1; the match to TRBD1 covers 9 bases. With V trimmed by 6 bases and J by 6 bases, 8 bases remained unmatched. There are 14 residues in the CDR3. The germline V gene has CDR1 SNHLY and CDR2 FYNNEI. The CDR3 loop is CASRLQGARAEAFF. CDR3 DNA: TGTGCCAGCAGGCTACAGGGGGCTAGGGCTGAAGCTTTCTTT. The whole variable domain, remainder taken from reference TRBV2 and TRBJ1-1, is EPEVTQTPSHQVTQMGQEVILRCVPISNHLYFYWYRQILGQKVEFLVSFYNNEISEKSEIFDDQFSVERPDGSNFTLKIRSTKLEDSAMYFCASRLQGARAEAFFGQGTRLTVV.